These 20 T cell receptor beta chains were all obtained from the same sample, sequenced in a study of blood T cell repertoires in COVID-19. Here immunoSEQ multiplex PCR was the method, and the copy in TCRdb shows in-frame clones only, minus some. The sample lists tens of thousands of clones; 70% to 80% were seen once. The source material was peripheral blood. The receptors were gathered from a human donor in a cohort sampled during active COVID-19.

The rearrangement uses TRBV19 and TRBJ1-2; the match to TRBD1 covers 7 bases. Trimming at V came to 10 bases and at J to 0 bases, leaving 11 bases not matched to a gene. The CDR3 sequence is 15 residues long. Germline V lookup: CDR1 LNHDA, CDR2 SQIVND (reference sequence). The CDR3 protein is CATNSRGTANYGYTF. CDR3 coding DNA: TGTGCCACTAATTCCAGGGGGACAGCTAACTATGGCTACACCTTC. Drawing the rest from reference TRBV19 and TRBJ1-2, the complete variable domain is DGGITQSPKYLFRKEGQNVTLSCEQNLNHDAMYWYRQDPGQGLRLIYYSQIVNDFQKGDIAEGYSVSREKKESFPLTVTSAQKNPTAFYLCATNSRGTANYGYTFGSGTRLTVV.

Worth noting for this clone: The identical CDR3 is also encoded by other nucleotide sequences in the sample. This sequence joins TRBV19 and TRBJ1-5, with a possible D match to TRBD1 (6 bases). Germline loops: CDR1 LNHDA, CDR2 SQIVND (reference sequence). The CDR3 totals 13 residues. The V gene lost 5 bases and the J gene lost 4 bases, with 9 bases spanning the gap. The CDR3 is CASSPQGNQPQHF. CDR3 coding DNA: TGTGCCAGTAGTCCACAGGGAAATCAGCCCCAGCATTTT.

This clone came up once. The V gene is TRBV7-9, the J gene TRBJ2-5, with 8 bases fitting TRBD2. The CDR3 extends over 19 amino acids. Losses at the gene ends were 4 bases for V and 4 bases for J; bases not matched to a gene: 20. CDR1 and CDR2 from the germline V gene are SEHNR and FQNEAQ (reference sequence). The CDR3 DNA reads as TGTGCCAGCAGCTCCCCCGGGACTAGTCGGGTATTACGGGGAGAGACCCAGTACTTC. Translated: CASSSPGTSRVLRGETQYF.

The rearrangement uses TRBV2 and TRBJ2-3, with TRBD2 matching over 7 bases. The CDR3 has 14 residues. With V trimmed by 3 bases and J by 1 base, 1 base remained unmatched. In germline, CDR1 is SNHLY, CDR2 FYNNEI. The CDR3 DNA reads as TGTGCCAGCAGTGAGGGACTACGCACAGATACGCAGTATTTT. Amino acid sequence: CASSEGLRTDTQYF. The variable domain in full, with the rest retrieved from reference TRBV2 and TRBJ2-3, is EPEVTQTPSHQVTQMGQEVILRCVPISNHLYFYWYRQILGQKVEFLVSFYNNEISEKSEIFDDQFSVERPDGSNFTLKIRSTKLEDSAMYFCASSEGLRTDTQYFGPGTRLTVL.

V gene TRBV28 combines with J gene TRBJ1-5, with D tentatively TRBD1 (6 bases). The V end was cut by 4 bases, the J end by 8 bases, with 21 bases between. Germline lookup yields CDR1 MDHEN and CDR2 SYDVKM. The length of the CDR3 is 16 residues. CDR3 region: CASSSTPGQSPEPQHF. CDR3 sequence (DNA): TGTGCCAGCAGTTCTACGCCAGGACAGTCCCCGGAGCCCCAGCATTTT.

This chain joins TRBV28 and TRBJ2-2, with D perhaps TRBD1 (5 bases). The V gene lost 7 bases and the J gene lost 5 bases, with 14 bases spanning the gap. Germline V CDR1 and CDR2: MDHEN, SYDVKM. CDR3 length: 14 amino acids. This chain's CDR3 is CASTGASRTGELFF. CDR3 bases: TGTGCCAGCACTGGGGCATCGAGGACCGGGGAGCTGTTTTTT.

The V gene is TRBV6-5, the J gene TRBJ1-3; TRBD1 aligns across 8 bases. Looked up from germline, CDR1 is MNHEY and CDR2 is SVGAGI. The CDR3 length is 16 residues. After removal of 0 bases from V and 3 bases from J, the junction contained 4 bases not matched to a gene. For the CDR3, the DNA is TGTGCCAGCAGTTACTCGTGGACAGGGCGTGGAAACACCATATATTTT. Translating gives CASSYSWTGRGNTIYF.

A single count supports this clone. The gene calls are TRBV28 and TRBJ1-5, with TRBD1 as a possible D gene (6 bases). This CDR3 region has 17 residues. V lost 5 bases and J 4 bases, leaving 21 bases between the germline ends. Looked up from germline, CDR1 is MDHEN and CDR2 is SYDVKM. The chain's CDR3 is CASSPVLGTRTNQPQHF. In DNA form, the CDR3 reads TGTGCCAGCAGTCCTGTGTTGGGGACAAGAACTAATCAGCCCCAGCATTTT.

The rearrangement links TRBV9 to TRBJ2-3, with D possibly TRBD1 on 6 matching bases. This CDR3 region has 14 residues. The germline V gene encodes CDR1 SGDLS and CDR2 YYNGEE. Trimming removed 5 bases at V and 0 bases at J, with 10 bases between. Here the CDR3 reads CASSPGTSTDTQYF. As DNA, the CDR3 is TGTGCCAGCAGTCCCGGGACAAGCACAGATACGCAGTATTTT.

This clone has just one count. CDR3 nucleotide sequence: TGTGCCAGTAAGGGCAGGGTGAACGGCTACACCTTC. Residues: CASKGRVNGYTF. The rearrangement links TRBV19 to TRBJ1-2, with D possibly being TRBD1 (5 bases). The CDR3 has 12 amino acids. Trimming shortened V by 7 bases and J by 8 bases, and 14 bases separated the two germline ends. CDR1 LNHDA and CDR2 SQIVND come from the germline V gene (reference sequence).

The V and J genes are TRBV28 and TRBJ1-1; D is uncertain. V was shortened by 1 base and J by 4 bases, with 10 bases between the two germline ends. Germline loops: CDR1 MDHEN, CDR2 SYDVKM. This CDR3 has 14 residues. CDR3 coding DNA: TGTGCCAGCAGTTTATATGGGAGAGTCACTGAAGCTTTCTTT. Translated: CASSLYGRVTEAFF.

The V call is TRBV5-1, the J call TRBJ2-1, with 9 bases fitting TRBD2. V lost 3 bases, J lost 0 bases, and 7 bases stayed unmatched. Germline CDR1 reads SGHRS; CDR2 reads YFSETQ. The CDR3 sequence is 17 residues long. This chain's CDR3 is CASSSFMTSGSYNEQFF. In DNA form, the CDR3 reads TGCGCCAGCAGCTCCTTCATGACTAGCGGCTCCTACAATGAGCAGTTCTTC.

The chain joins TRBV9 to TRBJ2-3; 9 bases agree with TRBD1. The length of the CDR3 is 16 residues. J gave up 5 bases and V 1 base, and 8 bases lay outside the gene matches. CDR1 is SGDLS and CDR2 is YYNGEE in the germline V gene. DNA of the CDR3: TGTGCCAGCAGCGTAAGCGGGACAGGGTCTGGAGATACGCAGTATTTT. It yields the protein CASSVSGTGSGDTQYF.

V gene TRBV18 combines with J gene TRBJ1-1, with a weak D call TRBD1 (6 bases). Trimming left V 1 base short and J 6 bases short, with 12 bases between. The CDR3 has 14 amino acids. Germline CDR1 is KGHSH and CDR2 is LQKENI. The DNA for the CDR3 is TGTGCCAGCTCACCACAGGGGGTAATGGCTGAAGCTTTCTTT. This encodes CASSPQGVMAEAFF.

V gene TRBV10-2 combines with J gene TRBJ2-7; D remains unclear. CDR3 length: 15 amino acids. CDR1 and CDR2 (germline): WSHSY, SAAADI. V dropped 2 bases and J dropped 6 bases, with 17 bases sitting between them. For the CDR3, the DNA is TGCGCCAGCAGTGAGGCCTCTCCGGGTCGATCCGAGCAGTACTTC. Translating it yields CASSEASPGRSEQYF.

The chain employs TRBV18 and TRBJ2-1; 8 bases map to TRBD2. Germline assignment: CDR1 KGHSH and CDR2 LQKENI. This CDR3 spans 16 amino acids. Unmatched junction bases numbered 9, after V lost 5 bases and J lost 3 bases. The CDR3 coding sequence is TGTGCCAGCTCAAGTAGCGCGGGGGGATTCTACAATGAGCAGTTCTTC. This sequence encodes CASSSSAGGFYNEQFF.

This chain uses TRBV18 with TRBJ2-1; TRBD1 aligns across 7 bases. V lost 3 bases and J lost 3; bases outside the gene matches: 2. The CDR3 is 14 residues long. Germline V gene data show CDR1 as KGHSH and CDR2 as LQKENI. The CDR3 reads CASSPRGIYNEQFF. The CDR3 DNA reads TGTGCCAGCTCACCCAGGGGGATCTACAATGAGCAGTTCTTC.

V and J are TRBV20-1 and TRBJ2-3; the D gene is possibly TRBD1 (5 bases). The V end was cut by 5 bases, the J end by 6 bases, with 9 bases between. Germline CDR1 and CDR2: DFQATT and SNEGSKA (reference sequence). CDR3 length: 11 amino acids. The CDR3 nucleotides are TGCAGTGCTTCGAAGGGGGATACGCAGTATTTT. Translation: CSASKGDTQYF.

The CDR3 DNA reads as TGTGCCTGGGGTCCTGGACACCTGACTAACTATGGCTACACCTTC. Protein sequence: CAWGPGHLTNYGYTF. The chain is built from TRBV30 and TRBJ1-2, with D perhaps TRBD1 (5 bases). Per germline, CDR1 GTSNPN and CDR2 SVGIG (reference sequence). V lost 5 bases and J lost 0, with 16 bases in between. The CDR3 runs to 15 residues.

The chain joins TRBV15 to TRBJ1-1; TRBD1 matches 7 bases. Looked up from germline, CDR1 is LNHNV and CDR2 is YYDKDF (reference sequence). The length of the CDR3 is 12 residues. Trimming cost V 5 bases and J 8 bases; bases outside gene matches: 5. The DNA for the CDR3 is TGTGCCACCAGCTTATCGACAGGGGAAGCTTTCTTT. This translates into CATSLSTGEAFF.